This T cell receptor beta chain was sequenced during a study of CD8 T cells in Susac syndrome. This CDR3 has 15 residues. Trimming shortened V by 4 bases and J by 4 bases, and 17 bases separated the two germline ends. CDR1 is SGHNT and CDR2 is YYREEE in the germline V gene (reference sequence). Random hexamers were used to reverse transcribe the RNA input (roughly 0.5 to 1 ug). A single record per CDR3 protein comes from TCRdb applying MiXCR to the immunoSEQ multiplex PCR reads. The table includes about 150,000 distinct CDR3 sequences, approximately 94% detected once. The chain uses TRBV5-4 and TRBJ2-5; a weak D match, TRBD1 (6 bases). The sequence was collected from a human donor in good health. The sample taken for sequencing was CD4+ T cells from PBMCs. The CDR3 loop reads CASSPDPDRGETQYF. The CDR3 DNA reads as TGTGCCAGCAGCCCCGACCCGGACAGAGGAGAGACCCAGTACTTC.